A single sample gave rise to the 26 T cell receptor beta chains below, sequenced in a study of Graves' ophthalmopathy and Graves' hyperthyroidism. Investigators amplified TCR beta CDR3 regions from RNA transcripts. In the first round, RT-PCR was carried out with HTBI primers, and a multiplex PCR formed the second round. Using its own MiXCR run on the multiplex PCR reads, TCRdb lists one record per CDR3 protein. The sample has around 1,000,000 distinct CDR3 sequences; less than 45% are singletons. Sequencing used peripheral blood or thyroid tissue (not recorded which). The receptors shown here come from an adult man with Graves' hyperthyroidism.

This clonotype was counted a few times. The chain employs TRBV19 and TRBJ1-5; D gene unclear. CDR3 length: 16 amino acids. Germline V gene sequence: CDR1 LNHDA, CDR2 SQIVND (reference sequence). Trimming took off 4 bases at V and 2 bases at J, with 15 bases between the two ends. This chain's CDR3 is CASSNPGLAGNQPQHF. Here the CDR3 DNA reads TGTGCCAGTAGTAACCCGGGCCTAGCGGGCAATCAGCCCCAGCATTTT.

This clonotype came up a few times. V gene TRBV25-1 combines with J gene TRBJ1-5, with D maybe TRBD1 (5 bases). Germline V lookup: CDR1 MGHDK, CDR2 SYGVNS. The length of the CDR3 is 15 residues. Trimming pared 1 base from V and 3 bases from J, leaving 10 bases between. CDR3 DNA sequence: TGTGCCAGCAGTGAATCGGGGGGGGTCAATCAGCCCCAGCATTTT. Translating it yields CASSESGGVNQPQHF.

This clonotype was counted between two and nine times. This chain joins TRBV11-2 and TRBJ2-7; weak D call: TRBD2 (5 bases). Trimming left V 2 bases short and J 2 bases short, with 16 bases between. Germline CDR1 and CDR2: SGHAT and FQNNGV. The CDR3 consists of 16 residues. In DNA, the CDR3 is TGTGCCAGCAGCTTACCCAGGACTGAATTCGCCTACGAGCAGTACTTC. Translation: CASSLPRTEFAYEQYF.

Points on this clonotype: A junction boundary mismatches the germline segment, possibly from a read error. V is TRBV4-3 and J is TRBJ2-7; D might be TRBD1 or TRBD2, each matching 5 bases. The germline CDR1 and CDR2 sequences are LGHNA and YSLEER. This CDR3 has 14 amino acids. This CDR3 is CASSWGPLLYEHYF. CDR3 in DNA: TGCGCCAGCAGCTGGGGACCGCTCCTCTACGAGCACTACTTC.

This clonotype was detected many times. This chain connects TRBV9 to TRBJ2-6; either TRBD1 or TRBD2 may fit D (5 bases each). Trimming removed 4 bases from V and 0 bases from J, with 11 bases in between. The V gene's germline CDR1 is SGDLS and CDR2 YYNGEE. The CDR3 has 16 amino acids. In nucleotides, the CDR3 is TGTGCCAGCAGCCCCCTGGGGGTCTCTGGGGCCAACGTCCTGACTTTC. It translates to CASSPLGVSGANVLTF.

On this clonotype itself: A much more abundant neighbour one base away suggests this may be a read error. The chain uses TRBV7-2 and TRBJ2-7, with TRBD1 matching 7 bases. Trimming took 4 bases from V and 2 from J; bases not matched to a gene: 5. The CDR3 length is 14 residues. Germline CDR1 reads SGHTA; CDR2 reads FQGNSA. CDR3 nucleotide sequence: TGTGCCAGCAGCTGGTCCGGGACAGCCTACGAGCAGTACTTC. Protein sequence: CASSWSGTAYEQYF. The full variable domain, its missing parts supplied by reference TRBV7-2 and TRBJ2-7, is GAGVSQSPSNKVTEKGKDVELRCDPISGHTALYWYRQSLGQGLEFLIYFQGNSAPDKSGLPSDRFSAERTGGSVSTLTIQRTQQEDSAVYLCASSWSGTAYEQYFGPGTRLTVT.

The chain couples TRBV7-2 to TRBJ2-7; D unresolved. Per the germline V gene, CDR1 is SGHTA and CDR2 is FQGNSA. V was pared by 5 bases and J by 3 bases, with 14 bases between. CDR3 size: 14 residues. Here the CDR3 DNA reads TGTGCCAGCAGCCCCGAGGACGGAATCTACGAGCAGTACTTC. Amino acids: CASSPEDGIYEQYF.

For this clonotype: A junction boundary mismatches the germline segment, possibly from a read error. The CDR3 reads CASSLDRLFYEHYF. In nucleotides, the CDR3 is TGCGCCAGCAGCTTAGATAGGTTGTTCTACGAGCACTACTTC. This chain joins TRBV5-1 and TRBJ2-7; D is unclear. The germline CDR1 and CDR2 sequences are SGHRS and YFSETQ. The CDR3 loop spans 14 amino acids.

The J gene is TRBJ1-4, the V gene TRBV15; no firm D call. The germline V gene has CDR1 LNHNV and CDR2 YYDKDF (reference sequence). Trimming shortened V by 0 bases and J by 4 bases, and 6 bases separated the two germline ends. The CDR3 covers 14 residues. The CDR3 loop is CATSRDALNEKLFF. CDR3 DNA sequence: TGTGCCACCAGCAGAGATGCCCTTAATGAAAAACTGTTTTTT.

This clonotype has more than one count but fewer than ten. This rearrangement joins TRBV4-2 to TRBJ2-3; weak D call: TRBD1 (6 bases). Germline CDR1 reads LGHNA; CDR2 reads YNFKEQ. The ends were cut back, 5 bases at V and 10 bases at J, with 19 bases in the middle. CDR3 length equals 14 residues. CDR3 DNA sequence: TGTGCCAGCAGCTGGGCAGCTACCGAGGGGGCGCAGTATTTT. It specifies CASSWAATEGAQYF.

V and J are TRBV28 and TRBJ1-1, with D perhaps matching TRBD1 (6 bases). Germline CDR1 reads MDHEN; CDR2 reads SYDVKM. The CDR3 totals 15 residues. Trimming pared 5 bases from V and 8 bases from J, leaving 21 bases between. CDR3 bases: TGTGCCAGCAGTGCCTGGACAGCCCATCGGCCCGAAGCTTTCTTT. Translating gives CASSAWTAHRPEAFF.

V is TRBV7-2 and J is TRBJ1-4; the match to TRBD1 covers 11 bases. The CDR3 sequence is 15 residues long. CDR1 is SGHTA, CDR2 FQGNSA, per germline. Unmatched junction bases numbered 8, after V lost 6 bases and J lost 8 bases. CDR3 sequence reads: CASSWPGQGVEKLFF. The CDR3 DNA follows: TGTGCCAGCAGTTGGCCGGGACAGGGGGTGGAAAAACTGTTTTTT.

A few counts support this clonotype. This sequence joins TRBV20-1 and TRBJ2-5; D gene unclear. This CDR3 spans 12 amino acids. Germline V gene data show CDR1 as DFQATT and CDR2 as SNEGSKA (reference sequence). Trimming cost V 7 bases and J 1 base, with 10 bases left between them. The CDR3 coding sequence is TGCAGTGGGGCGCGGCTCCAAGAGACCCAGTACTTC. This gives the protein CSGARLQETQYF.

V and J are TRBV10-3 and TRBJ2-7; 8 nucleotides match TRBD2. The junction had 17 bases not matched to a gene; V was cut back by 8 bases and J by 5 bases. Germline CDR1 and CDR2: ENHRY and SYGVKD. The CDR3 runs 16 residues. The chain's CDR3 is CAIANSGNPQANEQYF. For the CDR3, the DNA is TGTGCCATCGCTAATAGCGGGAACCCTCAGGCAAACGAGCAGTACTTC.

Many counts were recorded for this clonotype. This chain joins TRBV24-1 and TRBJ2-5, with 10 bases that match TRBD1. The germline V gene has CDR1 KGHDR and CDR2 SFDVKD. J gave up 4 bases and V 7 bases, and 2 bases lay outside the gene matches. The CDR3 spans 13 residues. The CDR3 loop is CATSRTGGETQYF. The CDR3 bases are TGTGCCACCAGCCGGACAGGGGGAGAGACCCAGTACTTC.

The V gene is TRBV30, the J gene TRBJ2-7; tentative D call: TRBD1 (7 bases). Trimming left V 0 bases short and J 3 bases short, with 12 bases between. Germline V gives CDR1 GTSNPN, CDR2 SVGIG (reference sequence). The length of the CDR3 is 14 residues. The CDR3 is CAWSVAGGSYEQYF. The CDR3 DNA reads TGTGCCTGGAGTGTAGCAGGGGGGAGCTACGAGCAGTACTTC. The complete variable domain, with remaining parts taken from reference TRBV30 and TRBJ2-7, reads SQTIHQWPATLVQPVGSPLSLECTVEGTSNPNLYWYRQAAGRGLQLLFYSVGIGQISSEVPQNLSASRPQDRQFILSSKKLLLSDSGFYLCAWSVAGGSYEQYFGPGTRLTVT.

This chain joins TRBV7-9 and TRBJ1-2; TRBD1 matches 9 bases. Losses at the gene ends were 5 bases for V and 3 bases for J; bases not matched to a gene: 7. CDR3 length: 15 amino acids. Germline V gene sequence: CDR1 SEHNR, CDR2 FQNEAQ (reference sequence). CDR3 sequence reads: CASSESGTGHYGYTF. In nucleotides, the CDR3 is TGTGCCAGCAGCGAATCCGGGACAGGGCACTATGGCTACACCTTC.

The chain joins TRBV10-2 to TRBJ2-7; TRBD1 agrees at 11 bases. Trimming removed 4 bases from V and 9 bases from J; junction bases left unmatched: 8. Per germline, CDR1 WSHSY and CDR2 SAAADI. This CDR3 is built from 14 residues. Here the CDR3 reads CASSAGQGALRQYF. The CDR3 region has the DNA TGCGCCAGCAGTGCCGGACAGGGGGCTCTTAGGCAGTACTTC.

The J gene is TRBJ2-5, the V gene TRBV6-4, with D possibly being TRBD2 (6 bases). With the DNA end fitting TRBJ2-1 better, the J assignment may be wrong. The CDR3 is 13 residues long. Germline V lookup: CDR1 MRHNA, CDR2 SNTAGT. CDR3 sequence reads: CASSDGDGGEQFF. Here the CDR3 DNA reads TGTGCCAGCAGTGACGGGGACGGAGGGGAACAGTTCTTC.

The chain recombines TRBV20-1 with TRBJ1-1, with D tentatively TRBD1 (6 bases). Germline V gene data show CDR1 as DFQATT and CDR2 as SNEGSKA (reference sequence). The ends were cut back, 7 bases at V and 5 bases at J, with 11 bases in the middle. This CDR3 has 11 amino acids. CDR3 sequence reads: CSDRTVTEAFF. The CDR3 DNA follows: TGCAGTGATAGGACAGTGACTGAAGCTTTCTTT.

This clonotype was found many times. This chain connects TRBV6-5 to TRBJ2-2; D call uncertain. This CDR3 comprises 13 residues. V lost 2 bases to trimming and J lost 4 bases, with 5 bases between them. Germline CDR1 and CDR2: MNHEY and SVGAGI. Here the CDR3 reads CASSYGTTGELFF. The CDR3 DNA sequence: TGTGCCAGCAGTTACGGCACCACCGGGGAGCTGTTTTTT.

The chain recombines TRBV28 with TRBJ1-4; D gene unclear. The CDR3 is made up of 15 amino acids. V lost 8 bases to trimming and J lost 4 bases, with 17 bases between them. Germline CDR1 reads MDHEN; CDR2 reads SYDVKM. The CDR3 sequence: CASQDRNHYNEKLFF. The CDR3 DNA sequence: TGTGCCAGCCAAGACCGCAACCACTATAATGAAAAACTGTTTTTT.

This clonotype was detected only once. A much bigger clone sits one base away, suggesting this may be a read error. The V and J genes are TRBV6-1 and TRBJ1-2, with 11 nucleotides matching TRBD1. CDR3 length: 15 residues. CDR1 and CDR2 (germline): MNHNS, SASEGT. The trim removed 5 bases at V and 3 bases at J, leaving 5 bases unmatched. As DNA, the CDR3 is TGTGCCAGCAGTCTCTGGACAGGGGGCGACTATGGCTACACCTTC. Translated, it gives CASSLWTGGDYGYTF.

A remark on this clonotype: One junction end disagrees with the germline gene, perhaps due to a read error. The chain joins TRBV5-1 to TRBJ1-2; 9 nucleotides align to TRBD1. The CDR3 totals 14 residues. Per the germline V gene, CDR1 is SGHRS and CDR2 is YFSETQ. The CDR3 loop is CAKAGQGVNYGYTF. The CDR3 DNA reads TGTGCTAAGGCGGGACAGGGAGTAAACTATGGCTACACCTTC.

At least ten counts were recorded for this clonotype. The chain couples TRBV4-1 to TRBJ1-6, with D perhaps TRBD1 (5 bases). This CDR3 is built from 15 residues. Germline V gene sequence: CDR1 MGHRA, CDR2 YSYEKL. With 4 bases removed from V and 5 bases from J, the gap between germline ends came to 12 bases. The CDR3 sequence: CASSRETVNNSPLHF. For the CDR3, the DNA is TGCGCCAGCAGCCGAGAGACAGTGAATAATTCACCCCTCCACTTT.

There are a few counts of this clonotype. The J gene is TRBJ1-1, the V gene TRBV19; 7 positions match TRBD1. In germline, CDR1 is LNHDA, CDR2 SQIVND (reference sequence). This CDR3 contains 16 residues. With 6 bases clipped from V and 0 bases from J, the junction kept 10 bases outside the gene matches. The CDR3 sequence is CASSRREGAMNTEAFF. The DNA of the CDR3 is TGTGCCAGTAGCCGTAGAGAGGGGGCGATGAACACTGAAGCTTTCTTT.